This T cell receptor beta chain was sequenced in a study of cytomegalovirus exposure and HLA in healthy donors. Study-level points and caveats: A later analysis showed HLA-associated TCR beta chains outstripping equally common others in clonal expansion. According to reports, the classifier identified cytomegalovirus status with high specificity and sensitivity. Serostatus for CMV was the only available immune exposure information. A few of the chains that were CMV-associated were confirmed in vitro to be specific for CMV antigens.

To note about this clone: Its antigen is not known.

Germline V CDR1 and CDR2: MGHDK, SYGVNS. The CDR3 consists of 18 residues. With 0 bases clipped from V and 0 bases from J, the junction kept 8 bases outside the gene matches. 60 Vbeta and 13 Jbeta primers were used in PCR. The method was immunoSEQ multiplex PCR; TCRdb's version includes in-frame clones alone and lacks a portion of them. This table holds roughly 35,000 clones, more than 50% found once. The TCR originated in a woman aged 40 to 49 in good health and CMV-seropositive. The chain links TRBV25-1 to TRBJ2-1; 7 bases line up with TRBD2. The sample was PBMCs. The CDR3 nucleotides are TGTGCCAGCAGTGAATATGGGGCAGGCGGGAGCTCCTACAATGAGCAGTTCTTC. Its protein is CASSEYGAGGSSYNEQFF.